The 32 T cell receptor beta chains reported below all come from one sample, sequenced in a study of neoadjuvant anti-PD-1 for oral cavity cancer. Method: immunoSEQ multiplex PCR; TCRdb's copy keeps in-frame clones and lacks some. The sample lists approximately 83,000 clones, 70% to 85% seen once, with around 3.1% in the top ten. The starting material was PBMCs, obtained before nivolumab (anti-PD-1) treatment. The origin of the receptors is a person aged 35-80 years with oral cavity squamous cell carcinoma.

V is TRBV29-1 and J is TRBJ2-7; 11 bases align to TRBD1. V was clipped by 1 base and J by 5 bases; unmatched bases: 4. The CDR3 totals 14 residues. The germline CDR1 and CDR2 sequences are SQVTM and ANQGSEA. In DNA, the CDR3 is TGCAGCGTTGAAGGGACAGGGGGCCAGGACGAGCAGTACTTC. Translating it yields CSVEGTGGQDEQYF.

In its sample, this clone was seen a few times. The V and J genes are TRBV19 and TRBJ2-3; no clear D. V was pared by 8 bases and J by 4 bases, with 7 bases between. CDR1 is LNHDA and CDR2 is SQIVND in the germline V gene (reference sequence). The CDR3 spans 11 residues. CDR3 region: CASRGADTQYF. The DNA of the CDR3 is TGTGCCAGTCGTGGGGCAGATACGCAGTATTTT. Combining the CDR3 with reference TRBV19 and TRBJ2-3 gives the whole variable domain DGGITQSPKYLFRKEGQNVTLSCEQNLNHDAMYWYRQDPGQGLRLIYYSQIVNDFQKGDIAEGYSVSREKKESFPLTVTSAQKNPTAFYLCASRGADTQYFGPGTRLTVL.

V and J are TRBV19 and TRBJ1-1; weak D call: TRBD1 (5 bases). V lost 5 bases to trimming and J lost 11 bases, with 12 bases between them. Germline V gives CDR1 LNHDA, CDR2 SQIVND (reference sequence). The CDR3 is made up of 11 amino acids. The CDR3 DNA is TGTGCCAGTAGTGGGGCCGGGACGGCTTTCTTT. It encodes CASSGAGTAFF.

The rearrangement uses TRBV11-2 and TRBJ1-5; the D is unclear. The CDR3 runs to 13 residues. Trimming removed 4 bases from V and 7 bases from J, with 11 bases in between. Germline CDR1 reads SGHAT; CDR2 reads FQNNGV. The CDR3 region is CASSSGLGQPQHF. The CDR3 DNA follows: TGTGCCAGCAGCTCTGGCCTGGGGCAGCCCCAGCATTTT.

This clone was detected once. The chain links TRBV6-5 to TRBJ1-3; D unresolved. CDR1 is MNHEY, CDR2 SVGAGI, per germline. The germline V and J ends were trimmed by 8 bases and 0 bases, with 8 bases remaining between them. The CDR3 is 13 amino acids. This CDR3 is CASGRASGNTIYF. The CDR3 DNA follows: TGTGCCAGCGGTAGAGCCTCTGGAAACACCATATATTTT.

J is TRBJ2-1 and V is TRBV5-4, with D possibly matching TRBD2 (6 bases). Trimming removed 1 base from V and 8 bases from J, with 13 bases in between. Per germline, CDR1 SGHNT and CDR2 YYREEE (reference sequence). This CDR3 has 14 residues. CDR3 sequence reads: CASSLKEGRDEQFF. The CDR3, as DNA: TGTGCCAGCAGCTTGAAGGAGGGCCGGGATGAGCAGTTCTTC.

The V gene is TRBV6-5, the J gene TRBJ2-3; 7 nucleotides align to TRBD2. This CDR3 is built from 15 residues. Germline lookup yields CDR1 MNHEY and CDR2 SVGAGI. The V segment lost 2 bases and the J segment 3 bases; nucleotides outside the gene matches: 5. For the CDR3, the DNA is TGTGCCAGCAGTTACGGGGCGGGAGCAACAGATACGCAGTATTTT. It yields the protein CASSYGAGATDTQYF.

V gene TRBV6-1 combines with J gene TRBJ2-1; 11 bases agree with TRBD2. The CDR3 contains 15 residues. V gave up 3 bases and J gave up 10 bases; unmatched junction bases: 8. Germline values: CDR1 MNHNS, CDR2 SASEGT. The CDR3 loop is CASSETSGALGEQFF. In DNA, the CDR3 is TGTGCCAGCAGTGAGACTAGCGGGGCCCTTGGAGAGCAGTTCTTC.

The gene calls are TRBV7-2 and TRBJ2-1, with 8 bases aligning to TRBD1. CDR3 length: 15 residues. Trimming removed 7 bases from V and 5 bases from J; junction bases left unmatched: 10. Germline CDR1 and CDR2: SGHTA and FQGNSA. In DNA form, the CDR3 reads TGTGCCAGCACCCCAGACAGGGGAAGTCACAATGAGCAGTTCTTC. Its translation: CASTPDRGSHNEQFF.

The chain is built from TRBV29-1 and TRBJ2-7; TRBD1 matches 7 bases. Per the germline V gene, CDR1 is SQVTM and CDR2 is ANQGSEA. This CDR3 region has 15 residues. V gave up 6 bases and J gave up 2 bases; unmatched junction bases: 13. CDR3 coding DNA: TGCAGCGTGTTCCTAACCGGGACAGAGACCTACGAGCAGTACTTC. Amino acid sequence: CSVFLTGTETYEQYF.

This clone came up a few times. V is TRBV2 and J is TRBJ2-1; maybe TRBD1 (6 bases). From germline, CDR1 is SNHLY and CDR2 FYNNEI. The V end lost 11 bases, the J end lost 7 bases, and 15 bases lay between the germline ends. The CDR3 consists of 12 residues. CDR3 in DNA: TGTGCCGCCTCACGAGGGGGAAATGAGCAGTTCTTC. Protein sequence: CAASRGGNEQFF.

The J gene is TRBJ2-7, the V gene TRBV29-1; 7 nucleotides agree with TRBD1. V dropped 6 bases and J dropped 7; count of bases not matched to a gene: 12. Per the germline V gene, CDR1 is SQVTM and CDR2 is ANQGSEA. The CDR3 is made up of 13 amino acids. The CDR3 region is CSVAGTDAIEQYF. The CDR3 DNA reads as TGCAGCGTCGCCGGGACAGACGCTATTGAGCAGTACTTC.

The chain couples TRBV7-2 to TRBJ2-1, with 13 nucleotides matching TRBD2. The trim removed 5 bases at V and 3 bases at J, leaving 4 bases unmatched. Germline values: CDR1 SGHTA, CDR2 FQGNSA. The CDR3 contains 16 residues. This CDR3 reads CASSRGTSGNYNEQFF. CDR3 sequence (DNA): TGTGCCAGCAGCCGAGGGACTAGCGGGAACTACAATGAGCAGTTCTTC.

V gene TRBV2 combines with J gene TRBJ2-3; tentative D call: TRBD2 (6 bases). This CDR3 comprises 13 residues. Trimming took 6 bases from V and 6 from J, leaving 13 bases between them. Looked up from germline, CDR1 is SNHLY and CDR2 is FYNNEI. The CDR3 loop is CASSRAGRDTQYF. The CDR3 coding sequence is TGTGCCAGCAGCCGGGCGGGGCGGGATACGCAGTATTTT.

The chain employs TRBV2 and TRBJ1-3, with D perhaps matching TRBD1 (5 bases). Germline values: CDR1 SNHLY, CDR2 FYNNEI. The CDR3 contains 15 residues. The V end was cut by 2 bases, the J end by 2 bases, with 10 bases between. In DNA, the CDR3 is TGTGCCAGCAGTGAATACAGGTCCCCTGGAAACACCATATATTTT. Its protein is CASSEYRSPGNTIYF.

The table lists this clone with a few counts. The chain carries TRBV7-9 and TRBJ2-7; D not certain. The germline gives CDR1 SEHNR, CDR2 FQNEAQ (reference sequence). CDR3 length: 12 amino acids. Trimming pared 5 bases from V and 4 bases from J, leaving 9 bases between. CDR3 nucleotides: TGTGCCAGCAGCCCTTTAAGTTACGAGCAGTACTTC. Its translation is CASSPLSYEQYF. Together with reference TRBV7-9 and TRBJ2-7, the CDR3 gives the full variable domain: DTGVSQNPRHKITKRGQNVTFRCDPISEHNRLYWYRQTLGQGPEFLTYFQNEAQLEKSRLLSDRFSAERPKGSFSTLEIQRTEQGDSAMYLCASSPLSYEQYFGPGTRLTVT.

V is TRBV13 and J is TRBJ2-7; possibly TRBD1 for D (6 bases). The CDR3 has 14 residues. Germline lookup yields CDR1 PRHDT and CDR2 FYEKMQ (reference sequence). V lost 0 bases and J 3 bases, leaving 9 bases between the germline ends. CDR3 bases: TGTGCCAGCAGCTTAGGTGGGGGCGGCTACGAGCAGTACTTC. Translation: CASSLGGGGYEQYF.

The chain links TRBV7-8 to TRBJ1-4; a possible D gene is TRBD1 (5 bases). The ends were cut back, 7 bases at V and 8 bases at J, with 23 bases in the middle. Germline loops: CDR1 SGHVS, CDR2 FQNEAQ. This CDR3 region has 16 residues. Written as DNA, the CDR3 is TGTGCCAGCAAAAGAAGAGAGGGGTTGGTTAGCGAAAAACTGTTTTTT. Residues: CASKRREGLVSEKLFF.

The chain uses TRBV6-5 and TRBJ2-3; no reliable D call. Trimming left V 4 bases short and J 7 bases short, with 15 bases between. CDR3 length equals 14 residues. From germline, CDR1 is MNHEY and CDR2 SVGAGI. The CDR3 reads CASSSAGLVYTQYF. The CDR3 nucleotides are TGTGCCAGCAGTTCAGCCGGTTTGGTGTATACGCAGTATTTT.

V and J are TRBV9 and TRBJ2-7; TRBD2 matches at 11 bases. Germline CDR1 is SGDLS and CDR2 is YYNGEE. The CDR3 loop spans 19 amino acids. Germline trimming cut 0 bases from V and 0 bases from J; bases unmatched to any gene: 11. CDR3 bases: TGTGCCAGCAGCGTAGGGCTAGCGGGAGGCTTTGGGAGCTCCTACGAGCAGTACTTC. This codes for CASSVGLAGGFGSSYEQYF.

This chain joins TRBV6-1 and TRBJ1-4; unclear D gene. The germline gives CDR1 MNHNS, CDR2 SASEGT. V gave up 7 bases and J gave up 4 bases, with 16 bases separating them. The CDR3 length is 15 residues. CDR3 loop: CASTRRIGSNEKLFF. DNA of the CDR3: TGTGCCAGCACCCGGAGGATCGGGAGTAATGAAAAACTGTTTTTT.

A note on this clone: A much more abundant neighbour one base away suggests this may be a read error. The same CDR3 is also encoded by other DNA sequences in this sample. V gene TRBV9 combines with J gene TRBJ2-5, with TRBD1 matching over 9 bases. CDR1 is SGDLS, CDR2 YYNGEE, per germline. The trim removed 0 bases at V and 1 base at J, leaving 1 base unmatched. The CDR3 is 15 amino acids. The CDR3 bases are TGTGCCAGCAGCGTAGAGGGACAGGGCCAAGAGACCCAGTACTTC. This translates into CASSVEGQGQETQYF.

The chain carries TRBV5-1 and TRBJ2-3; D is unresolved. Trimming pared 0 bases from V and 4 bases from J, leaving 9 bases between. CDR1 is SGHRS, CDR2 YFSETQ, per germline. This CDR3 region has 14 residues. CDR3 amino acids: CASSLATVADTQYF. The DNA for the CDR3 is TGCGCCAGCAGCTTGGCGACCGTGGCAGATACGCAGTATTTT.

V and J are TRBV2 and TRBJ1-4, with no clear D. This CDR3 spans 16 amino acids. Germline V gives CDR1 SNHLY, CDR2 FYNNEI. The V and J ends lost 2 bases and 0 bases respectively, with 10 bases between them. The CDR3 DNA is TGTGCCAGCAGTGAATTCTCAGGACCAACTAATGAAAAACTGTTTTTT. Residues: CASSEFSGPTNEKLFF. Variable domain in full (rest from reference TRBV2 and TRBJ1-4): EPEVTQTPSHQVTQMGQEVILRCVPISNHLYFYWYRQILGQKVEFLVSFYNNEISEKSEIFDDQFSVERPDGSNFTLKIRSTKLEDSAMYFCASSEFSGPTNEKLFFGSGTQLSVL.

CDR3 coding DNA: TGTGCCAGCAGTGAAATGCTGGCAACCACAGATACGCAGTATTTT. The encoded protein is CASSEMLATTDTQYF. The chain carries TRBV2 and TRBJ2-3; D remains ambiguous. V dropped 2 bases and J dropped 2 bases, with 11 bases sitting between them. The germline V gene has CDR1 SNHLY and CDR2 FYNNEI. The CDR3 totals 15 residues.

The gene calls are TRBV7-8 and TRBJ1-3; D uncertain. The CDR3 consists of 15 residues. V was trimmed by 1 base and J by 4 bases, leaving 11 bases between them. Germline CDR1 and CDR2: SGHVS and FQNEAQ. The CDR3 DNA follows: TGTGCCAGCAGCTTAGGAGCAACCGGAGGAAACACCATATATTTT. Its protein product is CASSLGATGGNTIYF.

CDR3 sequence (DNA): TGTGCCAGCAGTCTGGGGACAGGGGTCACTGAAGCTTTCTTT. Its translation: CASSLGTGVTEAFF. The gene calls are TRBV6-5 and TRBJ1-1, with 10 bases matching TRBD1. CDR3 length equals 14 residues. V lost 5 bases and J lost 4; bases outside the gene matches: 4. CDR1 MNHEY and CDR2 SVGAGI come from the germline V gene.

This chain connects TRBV2 to TRBJ2-1; D may be TRBD1 (6 bases). Looked up from germline, CDR1 is SNHLY and CDR2 is FYNNEI. V was shortened by 4 bases and J by 10 bases, with 11 bases between the two germline ends. The CDR3 contains 12 residues. The CDR3 DNA follows: TGTGCCAGCAGTGCACAGGGTTACGAGCAGTTCTTC. Translation: CASSAQGYEQFF.

The rearrangement joins TRBV9 to TRBJ2-1, with D perhaps TRBD2 (5 bases). The CDR3 totals 15 residues. Germline loops: CDR1 SGDLS, CDR2 YYNGEE. V lost 0 bases, J lost 6 bases, and 13 bases lay in between. The CDR3 loop reads CASSVDSHRGNEQFF. CDR3 DNA: TGTGCCAGCAGCGTAGACAGCCACCGGGGCAATGAGCAGTTCTTC.

The gene calls are TRBV7-8 and TRBJ2-1; 7 nucleotides line up with TRBD2. The CDR3 totals 16 residues. The V segment lost 7 bases and the J segment 6 bases; nucleotides outside the gene matches: 15. The germline gives CDR1 SGHVS, CDR2 FQNEAQ. Here the CDR3 DNA reads TGTGCCAGCAAATCTTTAGGTGTGACTAGCAGCAATGAGCAGTTCTTC. Its protein product is CASKSLGVTSSNEQFF.

The chain links TRBV7-3 to TRBJ2-7; D unclear. The V gene's germline CDR1 is SGHTA and CDR2 FQGTGA. V dropped 1 base and J dropped 3 bases, with 7 bases sitting between them. CDR3 length: 13 amino acids. The CDR3 here is CASSLKVGYEQYF. DNA of the CDR3: TGTGCCAGCAGCTTAAAGGTGGGCTACGAGCAGTACTTC.

This rearrangement joins TRBV2 to TRBJ2-7; D perhaps matches TRBD1 (5 bases). This CDR3 has 12 amino acids. Trimming cost V 6 bases and J 5 bases, with 11 bases left between them. Germline V gives CDR1 SNHLY, CDR2 FYNNEI. This CDR3 reads CASRTELHEQYF. CDR3 nucleotide sequence: TGTGCCAGCAGGACAGAGTTGCACGAGCAGTACTTC.